Listed below are T cell receptor beta chains from one sample, sequenced in a study of beta chain features in type 1 diabetes. Some clones are missing from TCRdb's copy, which holds only in-frame ones; the method was immunoSEQ multiplex PCR. The table lists 400,000 to 600,000 clones, about 30% of them singletons, with around 0.065% in the top ten. The sequenced sample was naive CD4+ T cells from blood. These TCRs come from a man aged 18 to 35 in good health. CDR3s include the opening cysteine and the closing phenylalanine or tryptophan. The order of the fields is clone size, J gene, V gene, D gene, CDR3 protein, CDR3 DNA. The D gene is left open where the match is weak. Size is stated for part of the rows, as once, few or many counts, or as a class when the clone is expanded.

size: NA
J: TRBJ1-5
V: TRBV7-2
D: NA
CDR3: CASSLPGNQPQHF
DNA: TGTGCCAGCAGCTTACCGGGCAATCAGCCCCAGCATTTT

size: NA
J: TRBJ1-4
V: TRBV29-1
D: NA
CDR3: CSVGQGGKLFF
DNA: TGCAGCGTCGGCCAGGGCGGGAAACTGTTTTTT

size: few
J: TRBJ2-2
V: TRBV19
D: NA
CDR3: CASSIGTGELFF
DNA: TGTGCCAGTAGTATCGGCACCGGGGAGCTGTTTTTT

size: NA
J: TRBJ2-5
V: TRBV2
D: NA
CDR3: CASSEDPGETQYF
DNA: TGTGCCAGCAGTGAAGACCCAGGGGAGACCCAGTACTTC

size: once
J: TRBJ2-7
V: TRBV7-2
D: NA
CDR3: CASSLGSGFYEQYF
DNA: TGTGCCAGCAGCTTAGGTTCGGGATTCTACGAGCAGTACTTC

size: NA
J: TRBJ2-2
V: TRBV19
D: TRBD1
CDR3: CASRGQGENTGELFF
DNA: TGTGCCAGTAGAGGACAGGGGGAGAACACCGGGGAGCTGTTTTTT

size: NA
J: TRBJ2-4
V: TRBV7-6
D: NA
CDR3: CASSTSQGRLAKNIQYF
DNA: TGTGCCAGCAGCACCAGTCAGGGGCGCCTAGCCAAAAACATTCAGTACTTC

size: NA
J: TRBJ2-1
V: TRBV28
D: TRBD2
CDR3: CASSPRTSGKLDNEQFF
DNA: TGTGCCAGCAGCCCTCGGACTAGCGGGAAGTTAGACAATGAGCAGTTCTTC

size: few
J: TRBJ2-5
V: TRBV7-2
D: NA
CDR3: CASSRQETQYF
DNA: TGTGCCAGCAGCCGCCAAGAGACCCAGTACTTC

size: NA
J: TRBJ2-6
V: TRBV25-1
D: TRBD1
CDR3: CASSGGQGRSGANVLTF
DNA: TGTGCCAGCAGTGGCGGACAGGGGCGATCTGGGGCCAACGTCCTGACTTTC

size: NA
J: TRBJ2-5
V: TRBV5-1
D: TRBD2
CDR3: CASSQRLAEQETQYF
DNA: TGCGCCAGCAGCCAAAGACTAGCGGAACAAGAGACCCAGTACTTC

size: few
J: TRBJ2-5
V: TRBV7-2
D: TRBD1
CDR3: CASSLTGTGQETQYF
DNA: TGTGCCAGCAGTCTCACAGGGACAGGACAAGAGACCCAGTACTTC

size: NA
J: TRBJ2-3
V: TRBV4-2
D: TRBD1
CDR3: CASSQFAGGADTQYF
DNA: TGTGCCAGCAGCCAATTTGCAGGGGGCGCAGATACGCAGTATTTT

size: NA
J: TRBJ2-1
V: TRBV25-1
D: TRBD2
CDR3: CASSLIAGGPLF
DNA: TGTGCCAGCAGCCTAATAGCGGGAGGGCCCCTCTTC

size: few
J: TRBJ2-1
V: TRBV9
D: NA
CDR3: CASSPAGPGNEQFF
DNA: TGTGCCAGCAGTCCCGCGGGCCCGGGAAATGAGCAGTTCTTC

size: NA
J: TRBJ2-3
V: TRBV7-2
D: TRBD1
CDR3: CASSLGQSTDTQYF
DNA: TGTGCCAGCAGCTTGGGACAGAGCACAGATACGCAGTATTTT

size: few
J: TRBJ2-1
V: TRBV10-3
D: NA
CDR3: CAISDRVAYNEQFF
DNA: TGTGCCATCAGTGATAGGGTAGCCTACAATGAGCAGTTCTTC

size: NA
J: TRBJ2-4
V: TRBV2
D: NA
CDR3: CASSDSGAKNIQYF
DNA: TGTGCCAGCAGTGACTCGGGGGCCAAAAACATTCAGTACTTC

size: NA
J: TRBJ2-7
V: TRBV11-1
D: NA
CDR3: CASSWTVSYEQYF
DNA: TGTGCCAGCAGCTGGACTGTTTCCTACGAGCAGTACTTC

size: NA
J: TRBJ2-3
V: TRBV6-5
D: NA
CDR3: CASSRAGPGTDTQYF
DNA: TGTGCCAGCAGTCGAGCAGGGCCGGGCACAGATACGCAGTATTTT

size: NA
J: TRBJ1-2
V: TRBV5-6
D: NA
CDR3: CASSLRDYGYTF
DNA: TGTGCCAGCAGCTTGCGAGACTATGGCTACACCTTC

size: few
J: TRBJ2-1
V: TRBV7-3
D: NA
CDR3: CASSLGPSYNEQFF
DNA: TGTGCCAGCAGCTTAGGTCCTTCCTACAATGAGCAGTTCTTC

size: NA
J: TRBJ2-7
V: TRBV18
D: TRBD1
CDR3: CASSPDRGSYEQYF
DNA: TGTGCCAGCTCACCAGACAGGGGCTCCTACGAGCAGTACTTC

size: NA
J: TRBJ2-5
V: TRBV28
D: TRBD1
CDR3: CASSNAGTGGQETQYF
DNA: TGTGCCAGCAGTAACGCCGGGACAGGGGGGCAAGAGACCCAGTACTTC

size: few
J: TRBJ2-5
V: TRBV15
D: NA
CDR3: CATSGWRETQYF
DNA: TGTGCCACCAGCGGGTGGCGGGAGACCCAGTACTTC

size: NA
J: TRBJ2-5
V: TRBV5-1
D: TRBD1
CDR3: CASTGTEQETQYF
DNA: TGCGCCAGCACAGGGACAGAACAAGAGACCCAGTACTTC

size: NA
J: TRBJ1-5
V: TRBV15
D: NA
CDR3: CATSRERGLGPQHF
DNA: TGTGCCACCAGCAGAGAAAGGGGCCTCGGGCCCCAGCATTTT

size: NA
J: TRBJ1-2
V: TRBV10-3
D: NA
CDR3: CAISESNFGYTF
DNA: TGTGCCATCAGTGAGTCGAACTTTGGCTACACCTTC

size: NA
J: TRBJ1-4
V: TRBV7-9
D: TRBD1
CDR3: CASSRARTGDISLFF
DNA: TGTGCCAGCAGCCGAGCCCGGACAGGGGACATCTCACTGTTTTTT

size: NA
J: TRBJ2-5
V: TRBV7-2
D: NA
CDR3: CASSFSTETQYF
DNA: TGTGCCAGCAGCTTCAGCACGGAGACCCAGTACTTC

size: few
J: TRBJ2-7
V: TRBV29-1
D: NA
CDR3: CSVGQLSAYEQYF
DNA: TGCAGCGTTGGACAGTTATCAGCCTACGAGCAGTACTTC

size: NA
J: TRBJ1-4
V: TRBV25-1
D: NA
CDR3: CASSAFGASGREKLFF
DNA: TGTGCCAGCAGTGCTTTCGGAGCCTCGGGACGGGAAAAACTGTTTTTT

size: few
J: TRBJ2-1
V: TRBV30
D: NA
CDR3: CAWSVRAGNEQFF
DNA: TGTGCCTGGAGTGTACGAGCGGGTAATGAGCAGTTCTTC

size: few
J: TRBJ2-5
V: TRBV28
D: TRBD2
CDR3: CASSLEGLPGETQYF
DNA: TGTGCCAGCAGTTTGGAGGGACTACCAGGAGAGACCCAGTACTTC

size: NA
J: TRBJ2-4
V: TRBV25-1
D: NA
CDR3: CASSGRQSTVKNIQYF
DNA: TGTGCCAGCAGTGGGAGACAGAGCACGGTCAAAAACATTCAGTACTTC

size: few
J: TRBJ2-2
V: TRBV20-1
D: NA
CDR3: CSARYQMELFF
DNA: TGCAGTGCTAGGTACCAAATGGAGCTGTTTTTT

size: few
J: TRBJ2-1
V: TRBV5-1
D: TRBD1
CDR3: CASSPGTASSYNEQFF
DNA: TGCGCCAGCAGCCCCGGGACAGCCTCCTCCTACAATGAGCAGTTCTTC

size: NA
J: TRBJ2-5
V: TRBV5-1
D: NA
CDR3: CASSLVGGETQYF
DNA: TGCGCCAGCAGCTTGGTCGGAGGGGAGACCCAGTACTTC

size: few
J: TRBJ2-7
V: TRBV5-1
D: TRBD2
CDR3: CASSSHSGSYEQYF
DNA: TGCGCCAGCAGTTCCCACAGCGGGAGCTACGAGCAGTACTTC

size: few
J: TRBJ1-1
V: TRBV18
D: NA
CDR3: CASSPLATAIEAFF
DNA: TGTGCCAGCTCACCACTAGCGACAGCGATTGAAGCTTTCTTT

size: NA
J: TRBJ2-4
V: TRBV10-3
D: TRBD2
CDR3: CATALAGGVYIQYF
DNA: TGTGCCACCGCACTAGCGGGAGGGGTATACATTCAGTACTTC